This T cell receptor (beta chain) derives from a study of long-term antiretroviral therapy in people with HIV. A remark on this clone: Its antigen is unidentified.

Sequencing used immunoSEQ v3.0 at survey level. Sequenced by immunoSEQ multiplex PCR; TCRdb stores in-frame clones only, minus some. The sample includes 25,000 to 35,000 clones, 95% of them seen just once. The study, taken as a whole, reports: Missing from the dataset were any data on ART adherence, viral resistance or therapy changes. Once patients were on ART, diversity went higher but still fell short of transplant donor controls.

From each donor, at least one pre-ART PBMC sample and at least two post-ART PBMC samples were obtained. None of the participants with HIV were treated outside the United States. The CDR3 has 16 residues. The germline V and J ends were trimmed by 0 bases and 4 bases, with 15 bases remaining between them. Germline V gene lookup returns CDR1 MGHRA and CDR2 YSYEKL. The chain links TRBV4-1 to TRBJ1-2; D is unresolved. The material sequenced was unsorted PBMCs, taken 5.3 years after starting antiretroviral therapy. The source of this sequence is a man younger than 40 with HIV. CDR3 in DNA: TGCGCCAGCAGCCAAGATCATGGGAGAGACCCCTATGGCTACACCTTC. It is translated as CASSQDHGRDPYGYTF.